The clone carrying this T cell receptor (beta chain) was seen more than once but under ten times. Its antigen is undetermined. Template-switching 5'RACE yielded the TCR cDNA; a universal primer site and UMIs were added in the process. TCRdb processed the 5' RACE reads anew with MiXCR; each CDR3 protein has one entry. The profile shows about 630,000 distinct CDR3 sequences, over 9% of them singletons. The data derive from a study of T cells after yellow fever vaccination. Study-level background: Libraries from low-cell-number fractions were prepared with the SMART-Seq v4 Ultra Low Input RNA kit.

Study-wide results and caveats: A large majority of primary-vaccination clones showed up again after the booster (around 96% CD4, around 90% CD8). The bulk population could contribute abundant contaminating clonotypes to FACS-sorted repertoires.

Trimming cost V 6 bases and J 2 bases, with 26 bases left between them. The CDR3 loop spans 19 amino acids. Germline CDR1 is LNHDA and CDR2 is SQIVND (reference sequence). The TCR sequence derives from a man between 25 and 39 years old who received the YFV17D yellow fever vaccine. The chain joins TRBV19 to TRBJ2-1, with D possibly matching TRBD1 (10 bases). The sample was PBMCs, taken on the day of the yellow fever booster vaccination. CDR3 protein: CASRPGQGIVAGAYNEQFF. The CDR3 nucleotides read TGTGCCAGTAGGCCGGGACAGGGGATAGTAGCGGGAGCCTACAATGAGCAGTTCTTC. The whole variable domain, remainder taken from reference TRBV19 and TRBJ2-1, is DGGITQSPKYLFRKEGQNVTLSCEQNLNHDAMYWYRQDPGQGLRLIYYSQIVNDFQKGDIAEGYSVSREKKESFPLTVTSAQKNPTAFYLCASRPGQGIVAGAYNEQFFGPGTRLTVL.